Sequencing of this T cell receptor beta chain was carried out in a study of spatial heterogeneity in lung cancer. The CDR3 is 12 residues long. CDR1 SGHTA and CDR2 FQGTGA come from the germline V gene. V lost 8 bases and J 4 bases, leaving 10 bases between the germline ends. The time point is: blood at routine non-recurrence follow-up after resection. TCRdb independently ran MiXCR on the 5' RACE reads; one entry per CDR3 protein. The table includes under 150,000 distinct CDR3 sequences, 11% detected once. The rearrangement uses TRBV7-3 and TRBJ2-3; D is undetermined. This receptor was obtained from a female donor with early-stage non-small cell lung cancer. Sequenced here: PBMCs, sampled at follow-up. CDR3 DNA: TGTGCCAGCGGGTTTCTGGCAGATACGCAGTATTTT. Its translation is CASGFLADTQYF.